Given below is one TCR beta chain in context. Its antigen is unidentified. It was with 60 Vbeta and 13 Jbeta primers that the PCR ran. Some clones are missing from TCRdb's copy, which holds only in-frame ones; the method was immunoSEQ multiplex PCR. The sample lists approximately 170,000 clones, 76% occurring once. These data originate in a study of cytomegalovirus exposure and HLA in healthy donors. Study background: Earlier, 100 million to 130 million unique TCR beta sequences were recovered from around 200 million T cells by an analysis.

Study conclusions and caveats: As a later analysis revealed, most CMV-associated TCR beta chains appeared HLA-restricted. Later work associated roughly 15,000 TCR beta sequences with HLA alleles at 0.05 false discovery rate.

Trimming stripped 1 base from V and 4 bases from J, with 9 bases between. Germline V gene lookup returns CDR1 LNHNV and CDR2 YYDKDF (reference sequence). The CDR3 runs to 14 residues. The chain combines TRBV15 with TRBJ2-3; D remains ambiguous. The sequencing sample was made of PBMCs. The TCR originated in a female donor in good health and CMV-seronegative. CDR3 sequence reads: CATSRGTAPDTQYF. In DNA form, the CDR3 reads TGTGCCACCAGCAGAGGCACTGCGCCAGATACGCAGTATTTT.